This entry lists 10 T cell receptor beta chains sequenced from one sample in a study of cytomegalovirus exposure and HLA in healthy donors. Primers: 60 Vbeta forward and 13 Jbeta reverse. Some clones are missing from TCRdb's copy, which holds only in-frame ones; the method was immunoSEQ multiplex PCR. The sample consists of approximately 150,000 clones, over 80% of them appearing once. Sequenced material: PBMCs. These TCRs come from a woman aged 25 to 39 in good health and CMV-seronegative.

The chain has TRBV29-1 and TRBJ2-1; TRBD1 matches at 12 bases. There are 16 residues in the CDR3. Germline CDR1 SQVTM, CDR2 ANQGSEA. The junction had 8 bases not matched to a gene; V was cut back by 0 bases and J by 8 bases. CDR3 region: CSVEDEGTGGMDEQFF. The CDR3 DNA follows: TGCAGCGTTGAAGATGAAGGGACAGGGGGCATGGATGAGCAGTTCTTC.

Written as DNA, the CDR3 is TGTGCCAGCTCACCCGGGACTAGCGGGATTATGGATGAGCAGTTCTTC. As protein: CASSPGTSGIMDEQFF. The chain is built from TRBV18 and TRBJ2-1; 13 nucleotides match TRBD2. This CDR3 has 16 amino acids. Trimming at V came to 3 bases and at J to 8 bases, leaving 7 bases not matched to a gene. Looked up from germline, CDR1 is KGHSH and CDR2 is LQKENI.

This chain links TRBV28 with TRBJ1-2; D unresolved. The CDR3 is 13 residues long. The V and J ends lost 11 bases and 1 base respectively, with 14 bases between them. Germline-derived CDR1 and CDR2 are MDHEN and SYDVKM. Here the CDR3 DNA reads TGTGCCTGGTCAGGCGCCATTAACTATGGCTACACCTTC. Protein: CAWSGAINYGYTF.

CDR3 sequence (DNA): TGTGCCAGTAGTGAGGTGCAGGGTAATAATTCACCCCTCCACTTT. Translating gives CASSEVQGNNSPLHF. This chain joins TRBV19 and TRBJ1-6, with D possibly being TRBD1 (5 bases). CDR3 length: 15 amino acids. The germline CDR1 and CDR2 sequences are LNHDA and SQIVND (reference sequence). V lost 5 bases and J lost 5, with 13 bases in between.

This clone was observed a few times. The CDR3 loop is CASSTYGTGYGYTF. Written as DNA, the CDR3 is TGTGCCAGCAGCACTTACGGGACAGGGTATGGCTACACCTTC. The V gene is TRBV6-5, the J gene TRBJ1-2, with 9 bases identical to TRBD1. The germline gives CDR1 MNHEY, CDR2 SVGAGI. The J segment lost 5 bases and the V segment lost 6 bases, leaving 7 bases of the junction unmatched. This CDR3 region has 14 residues.

This rearrangement joins TRBV29-1 to TRBJ2-1; 13 nucleotides align to TRBD2. Germline CDR1 and CDR2: SQVTM and ANQGSEA. Trimming took 4 bases from V and 5 from J; bases not matched to a gene: 2. The CDR3 length is 14 residues. The DNA of the CDR3 is TGCAGCGTTGGGACTAGCGGGAGTGACAATGAGCAGTTCTTC. This encodes CSVGTSGSDNEQFF.

V gene TRBV11-2 combines with J gene TRBJ1-4; the D gene is possibly TRBD1 (6 bases). Between the trimmed V and J ends, which lost 0 bases and 5 bases, there was a span of 16 bases. Germline V lookup: CDR1 SGHAT, CDR2 FQNNGV. CDR3 size: 17 residues. CDR3 DNA sequence: TGTGCCAGCAGCTTAGATTCGGGACACATCAACAATGAAAAACTGTTTTTT. Amino acid sequence: CASSLDSGHINNEKLFF.

The CDR3 sequence is CASSATGVVGYTF. Written as DNA, the CDR3 is TGTGCCAGCAGCGCTACAGGGGTGGTTGGCTACACCTTC. The chain combines TRBV7-2 with TRBJ1-2, with 7 bases identical to TRBD1. The CDR3 runs 13 residues. CDR1 is SGHTA and CDR2 is FQGNSA in the germline V gene. The V and J ends lost 5 bases and 7 bases, in that order; junction bases with no gene match: 7. Looking up the rest from reference TRBV7-2 and TRBJ1-2 gives the full variable domain: GAGVSQSPSNKVTEKGKDVELRCDPISGHTALYWYRQSLGQGLEFLIYFQGNSAPDKSGLPSDRFSAERTGGSVSTLTIQRTQQEDSAVYLCASSATGVVGYTFGSGTRLTVV.

This chain links TRBV2 with TRBJ2-5, with TRBD1 matching over 8 bases. CDR1 SNHLY and CDR2 FYNNEI come from the germline V gene. The CDR3 loop spans 13 amino acids. J gave up 6 bases and V 4 bases, and 4 bases lay outside the gene matches. The CDR3 DNA sequence: TGTGCCAGCAGTGCAGGGGGCGGGAAGACCCAGTACTTC. Residues: CASSAGGGKTQYF.

The chain recombines TRBV6-1 with TRBJ2-5, with TRBD2 matching 9 bases. After removal of 6 bases from V and 4 bases from J, the junction contained 9 bases not matched to a gene. The CDR3 totals 15 residues. The germline V gene has CDR1 MNHNS and CDR2 SASEGT. CDR3 residues: CASSLVPGLAETQYF. The CDR3 region has the DNA TGTGCCAGCAGCTTAGTACCGGGACTAGCAGAGACCCAGTACTTC.